These 18 T cell receptor beta chains came from one sample sequenced in a study of shared clonotypes between healthy human individuals. Some clones are missing from TCRdb's copy, which holds only in-frame ones; the method was immunoSEQ multiplex PCR. This sample carries hundreds of thousands of clones, around 78% of them seen once, and the ten largest clones take more than 1.5%. The sample consisted of memory CD4+ T cells sorted from blood. Subset reported: CD45RA-negative fraction. The receptors stem from a woman aged 30 to 39 in good health.

The J gene is TRBJ1-1, the V gene TRBV6-1; D is undetermined. V lost 5 bases and J lost 1, with 14 bases in between. This CDR3 spans 15 amino acids. The germline V gene encodes CDR1 MNHNS and CDR2 SASEGT. The CDR3 region has the DNA TGTGCCAGCAGTAGAATCGGGATTAGGAACACTGAAGCTTTCTTT. Translated: CASSRIGIRNTEAFF.

This clone was observed a handful of times. The V and J genes are TRBV7-2 and TRBJ2-5; a weak D match, TRBD2 (5 bases). This CDR3 spans 13 amino acids. The germline V and J ends were trimmed by 5 bases and 5 bases, with 12 bases remaining between them. Per germline, CDR1 SGHTA and CDR2 FQGNSA. CDR3 loop: CASSVLAPETQYF. Written as DNA, the CDR3 is TGTGCCAGCAGCGTCTTAGCGCCGGAGACCCAGTACTTC.

The chain carries TRBV28 and TRBJ2-5; D tentatively fits TRBD1 or TRBD2 (6 bases each). The CDR3 loop spans 14 amino acids. Germline values: CDR1 MDHEN, CDR2 SYDVKM. Trimming left V 8 bases short and J 0 bases short, with 13 bases between. The CDR3 DNA reads as TGTGCCAGCCTAAAAGGGGGGAACCAAGAGACCCAGTACTTC. This codes for CASLKGGNQETQYF.

The V call is TRBV28, the J call TRBJ1-5; 11 positions agree with TRBD1. Germline V gene lookup returns CDR1 MDHEN and CDR2 SYDVKM. V gave up 6 bases and J gave up 4 bases; unmatched junction bases: 5. CDR3 length: 15 amino acids. CDR3 coding DNA: TGTGCCAGCAGCTCCGGGACAGGGGGTAATCAGCCCCAGCATTTT. Amino acids: CASSSGTGGNQPQHF.

The CDR3 here is CASSFRDKPNTGELFF. The CDR3 DNA is TGCGCCAGCAGCTTCCGGGACAAACCAAACACCGGGGAGCTGTTTTTT. The gene calls are TRBV5-1 and TRBJ2-2, with a possible D match to TRBD1 (6 bases). Between the trimmed V and J ends, which lost 2 bases and 2 bases, there was a span of 13 bases. In germline, CDR1 is SGHRS, CDR2 YFSETQ. This CDR3 has 16 amino acids.

Notes on this clone: In the same sample, other DNA sequences code for this CDR3. The chain joins TRBV2 to TRBJ2-7; no clear D. Germline V gives CDR1 SNHLY, CDR2 FYNNEI. The V gene lost 8 bases and the J gene lost 0 bases, with 8 bases spanning the gap. The CDR3 is 12 residues long. The CDR3 sequence: CASGELSYEQYF. The CDR3 nucleotides read TGTGCCAGCGGCGAACTCTCCTACGAGCAGTACTTC.

The gene calls are TRBV2 and TRBJ2-2; D remains unclear. The germline V gene encodes CDR1 SNHLY and CDR2 FYNNEI. The CDR3 loop spans 15 amino acids. V was pared by 3 bases and J by 6 bases, with 14 bases between. Here the CDR3 DNA reads TGTGCCAGCAGTGAGATCAGGTCCCCTCCCGGGGAGCTGTTTTTT. Its translation is CASSEIRSPPGELFF.

The V gene is TRBV27, the J gene TRBJ2-7; 10 positions match TRBD1. This CDR3 has 17 residues. In germline, CDR1 is MNHEY, CDR2 SMNVEV (reference sequence). The J segment lost 3 bases and the V segment lost 7 bases, leaving 15 bases of the junction unmatched. Written as DNA, the CDR3 is TGTGCCAGCACCTCTAGGCCGCCGGGACAGGGGCTCTACGAGCAGTACTTC. Amino acid sequence: CASTSRPPGQGLYEQYF.

The CDR3 loop is CASSLVDTETQYF. The CDR3 DNA reads TGTGCCAGCAGCTTGGTAGATACGGAGACCCAGTACTTC. This chain links TRBV5-6 with TRBJ2-5, with D unclear. Germline CDR1 SGHDT, CDR2 YYEEEE. The V end lost 0 bases, the J end lost 5 bases, and 8 bases lay between the germline ends. The CDR3 length is 13 residues.

J is TRBJ1-2 and V is TRBV11-2; D gene uncertain. The CDR3 totals 19 residues. Trimming shortened V by 5 bases and J by 1 base, and 26 bases separated the two germline ends. Germline CDR1 reads SGHAT; CDR2 reads FQNNGV. CDR3 in amino acids: CASSPSRQRTIKVNYGYTF. The CDR3 DNA is TGTGCCAGCAGCCCCTCTCGGCAGCGCACGATAAAAGTTAACTATGGCTACACCTTC.

The chain joins TRBV9 to TRBJ2-1; 7 bases line up with TRBD2. Germline V lookup: CDR1 SGDLS, CDR2 YYNGEE. V was pared by 3 bases and J by 5 bases, with 8 bases of the junction left unmatched. The CDR3 is 15 residues long. The CDR3 region is CASSAGGLLNNEQFF. In nucleotides, the CDR3 is TGTGCCAGCAGCGCGGGGGGACTCCTTAACAATGAGCAGTTCTTC.

The chain has TRBV6-5 and TRBJ1-6, with 9 bases matching TRBD1. The V gene end was trimmed by 0 bases and the J gene end by 7 bases; junction bases not matched to a gene: 4. Germline CDR1 and CDR2: MNHEY and SVGAGI. This CDR3 is 16 amino acids long. The CDR3 region has the DNA TGTGCCAGCAGTTACTCGCGGGACAGGGCCAATTCACCCCTCCACTTT. Protein sequence: CASSYSRDRANSPLHF.

This sequence joins TRBV19 and TRBJ1-5; D perhaps matches TRBD1 (6 bases). The CDR3 runs 16 residues. The V end was cut by 3 bases, the J end by 0 bases, with 12 bases between. CDR1 is LNHDA, CDR2 SQIVND, per germline (reference sequence). CDR3 sequence: CASSMWEGDSNQPQHF. CDR3 DNA: TGTGCCAGTAGTATGTGGGAGGGGGATAGCAATCAGCCCCAGCATTTT.

In nucleotides, the CDR3 is TGTGCCAGCAGTTTTGGGGACAGTGGCTACACCTTC. Translation gives CASSFGDSGYTF. The rearrangement uses TRBV28 and TRBJ1-2; 7 nucleotides line up with TRBD1. Losses at the gene ends were 3 bases for V and 7 bases for J; bases not matched to a gene: 2. CDR3 length: 12 residues. Germline CDR1 reads MDHEN; CDR2 reads SYDVKM.

This rearrangement joins TRBV19 to TRBJ2-1; TRBD2 aligns across 10 bases. V lost 5 bases, J lost 0 bases, and 7 bases stayed unmatched. Germline V gene lookup returns CDR1 LNHDA and CDR2 SQIVND (reference sequence). This CDR3 is built from 17 residues. CDR3 DNA: TGTGCCAGTAGTGTCGCTAGCGGGGGTAGCTCCTACAATGAGCAGTTCTTC. It specifies CASSVASGGSSYNEQFF.

This clone was seen more than once but under ten times. The chain has TRBV5-1 and TRBJ2-7; D tentatively reads TRBD1 or TRBD2 (5 bases each). This CDR3 has 15 residues. CDR1 is SGHRS, CDR2 YFSETQ, per germline. Trimming removed 0 bases at V and 3 bases at J, with 13 bases between. The DNA for the CDR3 is TGCGCCAGCAGCTTGGCCGGGACGTATGACTACGAGCAGTACTTC. Protein sequence: CASSLAGTYDYEQYF.

Only a few counts were recorded for this clone. The gene calls are TRBV11-3 and TRBJ2-2; D is possibly TRBD1 or TRBD2 (6 bases each). The CDR3 has 16 amino acids. V dropped 3 bases and J dropped 2 bases, with 13 bases sitting between them. Germline CDR1 reads SGHNT; CDR2 reads YENEEA. The chain's CDR3 is CASSLKGGPNTGELFF. CDR3 bases: TGTGCCAGCAGCTTGAAGGGGGGCCCTAACACCGGGGAGCTGTTTTTT.

J is TRBJ2-7 and V is TRBV4-1; TRBD2 matches 9 bases. CDR1 is MGHRA, CDR2 YSYEKL, per germline. The CDR3 has 14 amino acids. The V segment lost 4 bases and the J segment 7 bases; nucleotides outside the gene matches: 8. DNA of the CDR3: TGCGCCAGCAGCCGTGGGACTAGCCCTAGGGAGCAGTACTTC. Residues: CASSRGTSPREQYF.